This T cell receptor beta chain was captured in a study of shared clonotypes between healthy human individuals. On the study more broadly: Plates per donor: three CD4 naive, three CD4 memory, two CD8 naive, one CD8 memory. Study results and limitations: When naive CD4 clonotypes were compared across several donors, about 5% were shared. Clonotype sharing levels among donors were expected to vary with sequencing depth.

Measured with immunoSEQ multiplex PCR; TCRdb has only the in-frame clones, and not every one. The sample has around 2.1 million clones, approximately 95% seen once. Germline V gene lookup returns CDR1 LGHNA and CDR2 YSLEER. The CDR3 contains 13 residues. V shed 0 bases, J shed 6 bases, and the junction held 2 bases outside the gene matches. To note about this clone: The antigen is undetermined.

The study drew all its donors from Caucasian adults living in Nashville, Tennessee. J is TRBJ2-7 and V is TRBV4-3, with 7 bases aligning to TRBD2. This TCR derives from a man between 18 and 35 years old in good health. The sample taken for sequencing was naive CD4+ T cells sorted from blood. The subset here: CD45RA+ positively selected. The CDR3 is CASSQDGGTEQYF. Written as DNA, the CDR3 is TGCGCCAGCAGCCAAGACGGGGGGACCGAGCAGTACTTC.